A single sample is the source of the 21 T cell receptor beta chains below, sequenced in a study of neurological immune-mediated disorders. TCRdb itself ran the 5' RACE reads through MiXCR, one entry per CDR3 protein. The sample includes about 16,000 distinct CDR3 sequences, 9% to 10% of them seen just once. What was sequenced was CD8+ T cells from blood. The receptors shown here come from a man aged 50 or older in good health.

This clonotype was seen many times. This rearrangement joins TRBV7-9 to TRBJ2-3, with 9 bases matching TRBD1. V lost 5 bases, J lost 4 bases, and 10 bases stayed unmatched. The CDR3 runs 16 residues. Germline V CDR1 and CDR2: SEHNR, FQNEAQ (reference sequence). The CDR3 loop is CASSLRDRDGADTQYF. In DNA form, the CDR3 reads TGTGCCAGCAGCCTCCGGGACAGGGACGGAGCAGATACGCAGTATTTT.

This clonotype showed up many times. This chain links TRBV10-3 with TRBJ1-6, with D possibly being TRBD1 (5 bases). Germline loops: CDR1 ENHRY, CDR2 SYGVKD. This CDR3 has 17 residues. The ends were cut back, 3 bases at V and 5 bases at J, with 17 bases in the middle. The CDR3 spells CAISEFLTGTNNSPLHF. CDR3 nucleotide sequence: TGTGCCATCAGTGAATTTCTAACCGGGACTAATAATTCACCCCTCCACTTT.

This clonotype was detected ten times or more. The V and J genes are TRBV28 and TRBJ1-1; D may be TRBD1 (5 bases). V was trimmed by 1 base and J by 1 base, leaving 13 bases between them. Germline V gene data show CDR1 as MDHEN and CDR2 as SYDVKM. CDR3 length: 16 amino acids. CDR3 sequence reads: CASSLSPGRANTEAFF. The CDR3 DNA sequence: TGTGCCAGCAGTTTATCACCCGGCAGGGCGAACACTGAAGCTTTCTTT.

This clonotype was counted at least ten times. The CDR3 loop reads CASTYQEGMNTEAFF. Written as DNA, the CDR3 is TGTGCCAGCACCTACCAGGAGGGCATGAACACTGAAGCTTTCTTT. The V gene is TRBV28, the J gene TRBJ1-1, with no clear D. CDR3 length equals 15 residues. The germline V and J ends were trimmed by 7 bases and 0 bases, with 15 bases remaining between them. Germline V CDR1 and CDR2: MDHEN, SYDVKM.

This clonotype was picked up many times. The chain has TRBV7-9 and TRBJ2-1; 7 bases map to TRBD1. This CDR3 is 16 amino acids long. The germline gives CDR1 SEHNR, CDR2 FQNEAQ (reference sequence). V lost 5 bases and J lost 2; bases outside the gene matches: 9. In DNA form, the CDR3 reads TGTGCCAGCAGCCCCGACAGGGACGGGCCCTACAATGAGCAGTTCTTC. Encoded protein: CASSPDRDGPYNEQFF.

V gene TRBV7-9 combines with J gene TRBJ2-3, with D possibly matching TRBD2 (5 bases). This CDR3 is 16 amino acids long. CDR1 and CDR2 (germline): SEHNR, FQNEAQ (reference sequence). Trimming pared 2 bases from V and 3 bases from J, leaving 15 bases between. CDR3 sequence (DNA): TGTGCCAGCAGCTTAAAGGTCCTAGAGGGAACAGATACGCAGTATTTT. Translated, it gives CASSLKVLEGTDTQYF.

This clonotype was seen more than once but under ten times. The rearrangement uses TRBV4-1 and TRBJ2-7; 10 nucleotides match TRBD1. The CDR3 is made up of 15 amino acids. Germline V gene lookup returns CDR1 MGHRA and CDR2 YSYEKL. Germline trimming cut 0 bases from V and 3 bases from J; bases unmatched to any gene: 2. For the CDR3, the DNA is TGCGCCAGCAGCCAAGAGGGACAGGGGAGCTACGAGCAGTACTTC. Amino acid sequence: CASSQEGQGSYEQYF.

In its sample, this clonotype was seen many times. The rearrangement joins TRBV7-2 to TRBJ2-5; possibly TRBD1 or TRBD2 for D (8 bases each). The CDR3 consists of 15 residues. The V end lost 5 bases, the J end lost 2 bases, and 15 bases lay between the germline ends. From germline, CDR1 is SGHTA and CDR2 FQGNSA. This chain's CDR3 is CASSQGASGQETQYF. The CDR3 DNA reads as TGTGCCAGCAGCCAGGGGGCTAGCGGGCAAGAGACCCAGTACTTC.

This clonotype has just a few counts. CDR3 amino acids: CSATESGTPVYGYTF. The CDR3, as DNA: TGCAGTGCTACAGAATCCGGGACACCGGTATATGGCTACACCTTC. The J gene is TRBJ1-2, the V gene TRBV20-1, with D tentatively TRBD1 (6 bases). V was trimmed by 4 bases and J by 5 bases, leaving 20 bases between them. Germline V lookup: CDR1 DFQATT, CDR2 SNEGSKA (reference sequence). The CDR3 is made up of 15 amino acids.

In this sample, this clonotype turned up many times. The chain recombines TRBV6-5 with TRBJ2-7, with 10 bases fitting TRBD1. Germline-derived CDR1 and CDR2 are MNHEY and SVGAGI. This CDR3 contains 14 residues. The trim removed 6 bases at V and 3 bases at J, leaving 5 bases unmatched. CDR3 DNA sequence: TGTGCCAGCAGCCCCGGGACAGGGGACTACGAGCAGTACTTC. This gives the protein CASSPGTGDYEQYF.

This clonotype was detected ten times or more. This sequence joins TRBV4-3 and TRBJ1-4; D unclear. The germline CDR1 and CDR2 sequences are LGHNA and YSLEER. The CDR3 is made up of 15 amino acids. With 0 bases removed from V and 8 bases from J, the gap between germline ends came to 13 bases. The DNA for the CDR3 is TGCGCCAGCAGCCAAGATGATTTGGGAACCGAAAAACTGTTTTTT. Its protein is CASSQDDLGTEKLFF.

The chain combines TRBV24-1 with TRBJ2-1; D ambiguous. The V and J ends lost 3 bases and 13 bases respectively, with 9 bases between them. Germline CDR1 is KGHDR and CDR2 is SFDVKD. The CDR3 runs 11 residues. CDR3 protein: CATSDGRIQFF. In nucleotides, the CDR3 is TGTGCCACCAGTGATGGCCGGATACAGTTCTTC.

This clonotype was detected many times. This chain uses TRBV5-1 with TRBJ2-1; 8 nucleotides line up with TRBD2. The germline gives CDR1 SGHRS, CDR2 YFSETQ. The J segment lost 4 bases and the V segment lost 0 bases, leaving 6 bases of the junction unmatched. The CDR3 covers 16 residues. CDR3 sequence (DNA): TGCGCCAGCAGCTTGGCGGGAGGGCCGGTTTACAATGAGCAGTTCTTC. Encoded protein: CASSLAGGPVYNEQFF.

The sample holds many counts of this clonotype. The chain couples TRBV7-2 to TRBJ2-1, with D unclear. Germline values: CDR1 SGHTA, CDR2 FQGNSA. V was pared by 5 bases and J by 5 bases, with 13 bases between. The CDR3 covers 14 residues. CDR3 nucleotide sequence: TGTGCCAGCAGCGGTTACAGTGAGAACAATGAGCAGTTCTTC. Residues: CASSGYSENNEQFF.

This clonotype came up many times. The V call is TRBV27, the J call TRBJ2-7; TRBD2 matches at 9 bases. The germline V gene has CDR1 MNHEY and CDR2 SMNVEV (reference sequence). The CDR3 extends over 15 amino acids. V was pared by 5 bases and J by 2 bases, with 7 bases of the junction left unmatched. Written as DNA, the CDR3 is TGTGCCAGCAGTCCTATAGCGGGGGTCCCCTACGAGCAGTACTTC. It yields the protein CASSPIAGVPYEQYF.

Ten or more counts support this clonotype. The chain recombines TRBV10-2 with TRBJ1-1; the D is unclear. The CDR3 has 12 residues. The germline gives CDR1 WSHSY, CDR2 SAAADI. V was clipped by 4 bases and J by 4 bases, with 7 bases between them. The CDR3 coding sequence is TGCGCCAGCAGTGGGGAATCCACTGAAGCTTTCTTT. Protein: CASSGESTEAFF.

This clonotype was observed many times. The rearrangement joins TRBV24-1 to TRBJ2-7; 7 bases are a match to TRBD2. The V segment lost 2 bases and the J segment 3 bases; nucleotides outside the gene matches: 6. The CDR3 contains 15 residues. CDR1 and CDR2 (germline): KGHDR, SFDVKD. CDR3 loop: CATSDSWGGFYEQYF. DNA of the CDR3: TGTGCCACCAGTGATTCCTGGGGGGGGTTCTACGAGCAGTACTTC.

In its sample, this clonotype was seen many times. The CDR3 loop reads CASSPKTGGEQYF. Here the CDR3 DNA reads TGTGCCAGCAGCCCAAAGACAGGGGGAGAGCAGTACTTC. V gene TRBV7-8 combines with J gene TRBJ2-7, with 9 bases aligning to TRBD1. Trimming took 5 bases from V and 7 from J; bases not matched to a gene: 6. Germline V CDR1 and CDR2: SGHVS, FQNEAQ. The CDR3 is made up of 13 amino acids.

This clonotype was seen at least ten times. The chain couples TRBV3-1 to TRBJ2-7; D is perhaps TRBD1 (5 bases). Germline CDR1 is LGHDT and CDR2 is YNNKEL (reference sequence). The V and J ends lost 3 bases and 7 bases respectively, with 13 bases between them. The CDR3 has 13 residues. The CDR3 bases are TGTGCCAGCAGCCATTACGACAGTTGGGAGCAGTACTTC. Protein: CASSHYDSWEQYF.

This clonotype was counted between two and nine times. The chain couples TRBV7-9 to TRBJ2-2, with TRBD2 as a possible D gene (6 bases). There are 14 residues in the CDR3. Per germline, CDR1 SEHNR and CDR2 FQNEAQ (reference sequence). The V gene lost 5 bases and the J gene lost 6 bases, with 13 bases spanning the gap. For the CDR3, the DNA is TGTGCCAGCAGCCCCCGACTAGGGGCCGGGGAGCTGTTTTTT. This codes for CASSPRLGAGELFF.

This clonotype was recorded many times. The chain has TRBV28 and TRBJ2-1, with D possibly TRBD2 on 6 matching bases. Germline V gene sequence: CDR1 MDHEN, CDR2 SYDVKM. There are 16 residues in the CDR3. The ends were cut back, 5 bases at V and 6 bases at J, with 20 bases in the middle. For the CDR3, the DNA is TGTGCCAGCAGTCCAAGCGGGCGGCAGCGGTTCAATGAGCAGTTCTTC. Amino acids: CASSPSGRQRFNEQFF.